This paragraph reports one T cell receptor (beta chain). TCRdb reprocessed the RT-PCR reads via MiXCR and lists one record per CDR3 protein. The sample has 450,000 to 600,000 distinct CDR3 sequences; 16% are singletons. This sample was included in a study of response to subunit inactivated influenza vaccine. Unmatched junction bases numbered 7, after V lost 6 bases and J lost 1 base. CDR3 length: 15 amino acids. The input for sequencing was CD4+ T cells sorted from PBMCs, taken less than 25 months after vaccination. J is TRBJ2-7 and V is TRBV12-3 or TRBV12-4; 9 bases are a match to TRBD1. This TCR was sampled from a man aged 50-75 years who received an inactivated influenza vaccine. Here the CDR3 reads CASRKGQGISYEQYF. CDR3 in DNA: TGTGCCAGCAGGAAGGGACAGGGAATATCCTACGAGCAGTACTTC.